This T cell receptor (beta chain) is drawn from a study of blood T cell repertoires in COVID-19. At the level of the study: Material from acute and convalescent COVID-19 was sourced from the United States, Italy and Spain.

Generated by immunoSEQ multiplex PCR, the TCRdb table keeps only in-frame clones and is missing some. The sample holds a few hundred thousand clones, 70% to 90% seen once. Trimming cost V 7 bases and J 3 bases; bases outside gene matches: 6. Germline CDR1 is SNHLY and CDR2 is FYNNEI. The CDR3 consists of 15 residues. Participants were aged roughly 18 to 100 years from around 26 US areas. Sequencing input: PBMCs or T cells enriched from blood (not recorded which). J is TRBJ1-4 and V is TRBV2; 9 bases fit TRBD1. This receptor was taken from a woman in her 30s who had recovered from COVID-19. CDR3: CASTGGTGSNEKLFF. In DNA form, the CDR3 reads TGTGCCAGCACCGGAGGGACAGGGTCTAATGAAAAACTGTTTTTT.